The present TCR beta chain was sequenced within a study of response to subunit inactivated influenza vaccine. General study findings and limits: Authors suggested few new T cells are recruited by each seasonal influenza vaccination.

The CDR3 contains 14 residues. Germline-derived CDR1 and CDR2 are SGDLS and YYNGEE. V lost 1 base, J lost 7 bases, and 4 bases stayed unmatched. This clonotype came up a few times. The antigen remains undetermined. TCRdb processed the RT-PCR reads anew with MiXCR; each CDR3 protein has one entry. This table has 500,000 to 600,000 distinct CDR3 sequences, 10% to 15% appearing once. This specimen was PBMCs from blood, taken on the day of vaccination. The V call is TRBV9, the J call TRBJ2-1, with 8 bases matching TRBD2. The sequence came from a man in his forties or fifties who received an inactivated influenza vaccine. The CDR3 DNA is TGTGCCAGCAGCGTACGGGTAGCGGGGAATGAGCAGTTCTTC. This encodes CASSVRVAGNEQFF.